The 9 T cell receptor beta chains below come from one sample, sequenced in a study of blood T cell repertoires in COVID-19. Some clones are missing from TCRdb's copy, which holds only in-frame ones; the method was immunoSEQ multiplex PCR. The table shows 85,000 to 100,000 clones, with roughly 79% occurring only once. The sequencing input was peripheral blood. These receptors were collected from an older man with COVID-19, enrolled during active disease.

Only a few counts were recorded for this clone. V and J are TRBV6-5 and TRBJ1-1, with 7 bases lining up with TRBD1. Germline V CDR1 and CDR2: MNHEY, SVGAGI. This CDR3 contains 15 residues. V was clipped by 4 bases and J by 5 bases; unmatched bases: 10. CDR3 bases: TGTGCCAGCAGTTTAAACTACAGGGGTAATACTGAAGCTTTCTTT. It translates to CASSLNYRGNTEAFF.

The V call is TRBV5-1, the J call TRBJ1-1; D unclear. CDR3 length: 13 residues. V dropped 3 bases and J dropped 4 bases, with 10 bases sitting between them. CDR1 is SGHRS and CDR2 is YFSETQ in the germline V gene. The CDR3 DNA sequence: TGCGCCAGCAGCTCCGGGGTGAGCACTGAAGCTTTCTTT. Its translation is CASSSGVSTEAFF.

This sequence joins TRBV7-6 and TRBJ2-5, with a possible D match to TRBD2 (6 bases). V lost 6 bases, J lost 2 bases, and 16 bases lay in between. Germline assignment: CDR1 SGHVS and CDR2 FNYEAQ. This CDR3 contains 15 residues. The CDR3 protein is CASRPAGRSQETQYF. CDR3 nucleotide sequence: TGTGCCAGCAGGCCCGCGGGGCGATCACAAGAGACCCAGTACTTC.

V is TRBV30 and J is TRBJ2-7; TRBD1 might be the D (6 bases). This CDR3 is 14 amino acids long. Deletions cut 5 bases from V and 4 bases from J, with 18 bases between. The V gene's germline CDR1 is GTSNPN and CDR2 SVGIG (reference sequence). The CDR3 DNA reads TGTGCCTGGGTTCGGGACATTTTGTCGTACGAGCAGTACTTC. It is translated as CAWVRDILSYEQYF.

The rearrangement uses TRBV19 and TRBJ1-1, with D uncertain. From germline, CDR1 is LNHDA and CDR2 SQIVND (reference sequence). With 1 base removed from V and 5 bases from J, the gap between germline ends came to 11 bases. CDR3 length: 14 residues. CDR3 nucleotides: TGTGCCAGTAGTATAGCAACCGCGGTAACTGAAGCTTTCTTT. This sequence encodes CASSIATAVTEAFF.

The rearrangement links TRBV5-6 to TRBJ1-4; 7 positions match TRBD1. In germline, CDR1 is SGHDT, CDR2 YYEEEE. The length of the CDR3 is 14 residues. Trimming took 4 bases from V and 6 from J; bases not matched to a gene: 6. This CDR3 is CASSPDREDEKLFF. The CDR3 DNA is TGTGCCAGCAGCCCCGACAGGGAGGATGAAAAACTGTTTTTT.

V and J are TRBV18 and TRBJ2-3; TRBD2 matches at 12 bases. The CDR3 covers 15 residues. The V gene's germline CDR1 is KGHSH and CDR2 LQKENI. J gave up 5 bases and V 5 bases, and 5 bases lay outside the gene matches. CDR3 nucleotide sequence: TGTGCCAGCTCATCCGGACTAGCGGGGTTAGATACGCAGTATTTT. It yields the protein CASSSGLAGLDTQYF.

The V call is TRBV6-6, the J call TRBJ1-5; D is perhaps TRBD1 (5 bases). Per the germline V gene, CDR1 is MNHNY and CDR2 is SVGAGI (reference sequence). The CDR3 is 14 residues long. Trimming pared 6 bases from V and 1 base from J, leaving 10 bases between. The CDR3: CASSYGGSNQPQHF. In DNA, the CDR3 is TGTGCCAGCAGCTACGGGGGGAGCAATCAGCCCCAGCATTTT.

In its sample, this clone was seen a few times. V is TRBV9 and J is TRBJ1-2, with D unresolved. Between the trimmed V and J ends, which lost 0 bases and 4 bases, there was a span of 7 bases. Germline CDR1 and CDR2: SGDLS and YYNGEE. The CDR3 spans 13 residues. CDR3 sequence: CASSVAVRYGYTF. The CDR3 DNA is TGTGCCAGCAGCGTAGCCGTTCGCTATGGCTACACCTTC.